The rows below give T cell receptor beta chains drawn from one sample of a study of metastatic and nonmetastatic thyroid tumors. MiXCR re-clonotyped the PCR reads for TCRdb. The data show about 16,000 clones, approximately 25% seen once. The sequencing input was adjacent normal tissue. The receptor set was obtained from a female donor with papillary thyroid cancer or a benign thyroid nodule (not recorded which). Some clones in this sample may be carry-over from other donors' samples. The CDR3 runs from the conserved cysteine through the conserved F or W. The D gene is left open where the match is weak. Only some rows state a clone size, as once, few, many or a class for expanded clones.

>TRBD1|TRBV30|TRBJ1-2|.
CASQGGYGYTF
TGTGCCTCGCAGGGGGGCTATGGCTACACCTTC
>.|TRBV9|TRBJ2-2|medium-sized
CASARGGPTGELFF
TGTGCCAGTGCTCGGGGCGGGCCCACCGGGGAGCTGTTTTTT
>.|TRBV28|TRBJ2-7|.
CASSLYYEQYF
TGTGCCAGCAGTCTCTACTACGAGCAGTACTTC
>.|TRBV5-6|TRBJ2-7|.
CASSFRGAEQYF
TGTGCCAGCAGCTTCCGCGGGGCCGAGCAGTACTTC
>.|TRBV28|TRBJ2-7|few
CASTQDSYEQYF
TGTGCCAGCACTCAGGACTCCTACGAGCAGTACTTC
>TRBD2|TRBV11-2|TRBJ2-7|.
CASSLLPAAGGHFYEQYF
TGTGCCAGCAGCTTACTCCCCGCAGCGGGAGGCCACTTCTACGAGCAGTACTTC
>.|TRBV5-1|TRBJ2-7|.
CASSLEGGDEQYF
TGCGCCAGCAGCTTGGAGGGTGGGGACGAGCAGTACTTC
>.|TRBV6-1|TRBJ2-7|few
CASSEGGGGEQYF
TGTGCCAGCAGTGAAGGAGGCGGCGGCGAGCAGTACTTC
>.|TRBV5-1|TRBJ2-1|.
CASTPVGTYASYNEQFF
TGCGCCAGCACCCCGGTGGGTACCTACGCATCCTACAATGAGCAGTTCTTC
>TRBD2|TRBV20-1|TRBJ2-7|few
CSARSSGSYEQYF
TGCAGTGCTAGATCTAGCGGGAGCTACGAGCAGTACTTC
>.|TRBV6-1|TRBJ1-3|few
CASSSTGLSVNTIYF
TGTGCCAGCAGTTCTACGGGTCTCTCTGTAAACACCATATATTTT
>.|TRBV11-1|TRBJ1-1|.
CASSTRIVRDEAFF
TGTGCCAGCAGCACCCGGATAGTCAGGGATGAAGCTTTCTTT
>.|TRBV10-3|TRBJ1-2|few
CAISEEGDYGYTF
TGTGCCATCAGTGAGGAAGGGGACTATGGCTACACCTTC
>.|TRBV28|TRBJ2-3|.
CASSWVADTQYF
TGTGCCAGCAGTTGGGTGGCAGATACGCAGTATTTT
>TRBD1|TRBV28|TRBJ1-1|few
CASKGTGMNTEAFF
TGTGCCAGCAAGGGGACAGGGATGAACACTGAAGCTTTCTTT
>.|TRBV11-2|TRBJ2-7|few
CASSLFFGDDYEQYF
TGTGCCAGCAGCTTATTTTTTGGGGACGACTACGAGCAGTACTTC
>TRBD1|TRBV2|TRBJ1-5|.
CASSGTGNQPQHF
TGTGCCAGCAGCGGGACAGGGAATCAGCCCCAGCATTTT
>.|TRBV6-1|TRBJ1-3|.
CASSVRTAGNTIYF
TGTGCCAGCAGTGTCCGGACGGCTGGAAACACCATATATTTT
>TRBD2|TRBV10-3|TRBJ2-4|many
CAISAQVGSGSGDIQYF
TGTGCCATCAGTGCTCAGGTGGGGAGCGGGAGCGGAGACATTCAGTACTTC
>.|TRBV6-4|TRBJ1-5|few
CASSEEGFQPQHF
TGTGCCAGCAGTGAAGAAGGATTTCAGCCCCAGCATTTT
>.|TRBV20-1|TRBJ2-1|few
CSIEGSRGDRRNVQFF
TGCAGTATCGAGGGGTCTAGAGGGGATCGCAGAAATGTGCAGTTCTTC
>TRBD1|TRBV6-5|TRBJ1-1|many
CASSYGQVTEAFF
TGTGCCAGCAGTTACGGACAGGTCACTGAAGCTTTCTTT
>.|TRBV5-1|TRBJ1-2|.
CASSPAGDSYGYTF
TGCGCCAGCAGCCCCGCGGGAGATAGCTATGGCTACACCTTC
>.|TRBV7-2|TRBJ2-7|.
CASSSFFTPQYF
TGTGCCAGCAGTTCCTTTTTTACCCCTCAGTACTTC
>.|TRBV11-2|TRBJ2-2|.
CASTIRSPGELFF
TGTGCCAGCACTATTCGATCTCCTGGGGAGCTGTTTTTT
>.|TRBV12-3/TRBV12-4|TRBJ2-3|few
CASSLTVDLLDTQYF
TGTGCCAGCAGTCTGACAGTGGATCTACTAGATACGCAGTATTTT
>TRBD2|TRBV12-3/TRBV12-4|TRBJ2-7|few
CASIRGGSGTWEQYF
TGTGCCAGCATCCGCGGCGGTAGCGGGACCTGGGAGCAGTACTTC
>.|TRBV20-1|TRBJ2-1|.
CSLEGSSVNRRNEQCF
TGCAGTCTCGAGGGGTCTAGCGTGAATCGCCGAAATGAGCAGTGCTTC
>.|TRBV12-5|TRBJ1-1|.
CASGLHPGWWAQATEAFF
TGTGCTAGTGGTCTTCACCCCGGGTGGTGGGCGCAGGCCACTGAAGCTTTCTTT
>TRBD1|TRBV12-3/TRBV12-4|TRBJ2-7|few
CASSDRVYGQYF
TGTGCCAGCAGCGACAGGGTCTACGGGCAGTACTTC
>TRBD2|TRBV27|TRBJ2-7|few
CATSQLAGNFFDEQYF
TGTGCCACTTCCCAACTAGCGGGGAATTTTTTCGACGAGCAGTACTTC
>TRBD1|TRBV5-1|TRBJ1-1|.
CASSSQGARVNTEAFF
TGCGCCAGCAGCTCTCAGGGGGCGCGGGTGAACACTGAAGCTTTCTTT
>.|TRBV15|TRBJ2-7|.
CATSRGETEQYF
TGTGCCACCAGCAGAGGTGAGACCGAGCAGTACTTC
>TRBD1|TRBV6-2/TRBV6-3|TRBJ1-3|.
CASSSGGSGNTIYF
TGTGCCAGCAGTTCAGGGGGTTCTGGAAACACCATATATTTT
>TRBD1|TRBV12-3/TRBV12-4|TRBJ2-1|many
CASSLAGTGWFF
TGTGCCAGCAGTTTGGCCGGGACAGGGTGGTTCTTC
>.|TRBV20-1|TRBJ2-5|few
CSAFDSFLQETQYF
TGCAGTGCCTTTGACAGTTTCCTACAAGAGACCCAGTACTTC
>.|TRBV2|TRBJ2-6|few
CASSTGSGANVLTF
TGTGCCAGCAGTACAGGGTCTGGGGCCAACGTCCTGACTTTC
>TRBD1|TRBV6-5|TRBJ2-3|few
CASSESRQGTDTQYF
TGTGCCAGCAGTGAGTCGAGACAGGGGACAGATACGCAGTATTTT
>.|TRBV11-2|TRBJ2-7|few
CASSSNPGAEQYF
TGTGCCAGCAGCTCCAACCCGGGAGCAGAGCAGTACTTC
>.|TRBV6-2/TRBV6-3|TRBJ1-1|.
CASSYGETFF
TGTGCCAGCAGTTATGGGGAAACTTTCTTT
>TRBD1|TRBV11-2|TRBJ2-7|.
CASSYRGHEQYF
TGTGCCAGCAGCTACAGGGGGCATGAGCAGTACTTC
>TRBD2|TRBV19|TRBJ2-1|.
CASKTSGSYNEQFF
TGTGCCAGTAAAACTAGCGGGTCTTACAATGAGCAGTTCTTC